The T cell receptor beta chain under discussion was sequenced for a study of Graves' ophthalmopathy and Graves' hyperthyroidism. RNA transcripts served as template for amplifying TCR beta CDR3 sequences. First-round RT-PCR with HTBI primers preceded a second-round multiplex PCR. Via MiXCR, TCRdb re-called the multiplex PCR reads, giving one row per CDR3 protein. The sample contains about 1.1 million distinct CDR3 sequences, roughly two fifths of which appear only once. CDR1 SGHTA and CDR2 FQGNSA come from the germline V gene. The CDR3 loop spans 14 amino acids. The V and J ends lost 3 bases and 8 bases respectively, with 16 bases between them. In this sample, this clonotype turned up many times. Patients newly diagnosed with hyperthyroidism, under 2 months' duration, were aged 18 to 65, the study reports.

The chain carries TRBV7-2 and TRBJ1-2; TRBD1 might be the D (6 bases). This receptor was taken from an adult man with Graves' hyperthyroidism. The sequenced material came from peripheral blood or thyroid tissue (not recorded which). The CDR3: CASSFPGVSGGYTF. CDR3 coding DNA: TGTGCCAGCAGCTTCCCAGGGGTTTCGGGCGGCTACACCTTC.